These 10 T cell receptor beta chains share one sample of origin, sequenced in a study of CD4 T cells in relation to SARS-CoV-2 and coronaviruses. Their antigen targets remain unknown. The repertoire was sequenced with immunoSEQ multiplex PCR; TCRdb's copy has only in-frame clones and lacks some. The sample carries some 20,000 clones, 70% to 85% recorded once. Before the COVID-19 pandemic, during about 2010-2018, CD4+ T cells were taken from unexposed donors. After approximately ten days of culture, CD4+ T cells were isolated. The sequencing sample was made of CD4+ T cells from PBMCs, cultured in vitro. The source is a human donor in good health.

The chain uses TRBV5-5 and TRBJ1-4; D gene ambiguous. The germline CDR1 and CDR2 sequences are SGHKS and YYEKEE (reference sequence). This CDR3 has 15 amino acids. The V gene lost 1 base and the J gene lost 3 bases, with 10 bases spanning the gap. The CDR3: CASSLFPAANEKLFF. CDR3 coding DNA: TGTGCCAGCAGCTTGTTTCCAGCGGCTAATGAAAAACTGTTTTTT.

This sequence joins TRBV18 and TRBJ2-5; D not resolved. This CDR3 is 13 amino acids long. The V gene's germline CDR1 is KGHSH and CDR2 LQKENI. V lost 3 bases to trimming and J lost 5 bases, with 10 bases between them. CDR3 region: CASSPLQFETQYF. CDR3 sequence (DNA): TGTGCCAGCTCACCCTTGCAGTTCGAGACCCAGTACTTC.

In this sample, this clone is large. The chain links TRBV20-1 to TRBJ1-1; D is unclear. Trimming shortened V by 3 bases and J by 3 bases, and 11 bases separated the two germline ends. The germline V gene encodes CDR1 DFQATT and CDR2 SNEGSKA (reference sequence). This CDR3 comprises 13 residues. For the CDR3, the DNA is TGCAGTGCTAGTGAGGATTGGGACACTGAAGCTTTCTTT. Its translation: CSASEDWDTEAFF.

The V gene is TRBV28, the J gene TRBJ1-4; D might be TRBD1 (5 bases). V was clipped by 7 bases and J by 4 bases, with 19 bases between them. Germline V lookup: CDR1 MDHEN, CDR2 SYDVKM. This CDR3 has 16 amino acids. The CDR3, as DNA: TGTGCCAGCAACCCGGGGGGTTCTAATGGTAATGAAAAACTGTTTTTT. It is translated as CASNPGGSNGNEKLFF.

This clone occurred a few times. The genes are TRBV4-1 and TRBJ1-1, with D possibly being TRBD1 (5 bases). V dropped 0 bases and J dropped 3 bases, with 8 bases sitting between them. The germline gives CDR1 MGHRA, CDR2 YSYEKL. This CDR3 comprises 14 residues. CDR3: CASSQDLQDTEAFF. The CDR3 DNA sequence: TGCGCCAGCAGCCAAGATTTACAGGACACTGAAGCTTTCTTT.

The chain is built from TRBV10-3 and TRBJ1-2, with 9 bases that match TRBD1. Trimming took 3 bases from V and 6 from J; bases not matched to a gene: 5. Looked up from germline, CDR1 is ENHRY and CDR2 is SYGVKD. This CDR3 is 14 amino acids long. The CDR3 nucleotides read TGTGCCATCAGTGACCCGGACAGGGGTGATGGCTACACCTTC. Translating gives CAISDPDRGDGYTF.

The sample holds a few counts of this clone. This chain uses TRBV6-5 with TRBJ1-3; D perhaps matches TRBD1 (5 bases). Germline-derived CDR1 and CDR2 are MNHEY and SVGAGI. The CDR3 runs to 15 residues. V lost 6 bases and J 2 bases, leaving 14 bases between the germline ends. Here the CDR3 DNA reads TGTGCCAGCAGCCTTACCCGGACACCTGGAAACACCATATATTTT. Amino acids: CASSLTRTPGNTIYF.

By share of the sample, this clone is medium-sized. The chain uses TRBV15 and TRBJ1-2; D not certain. Deletions cut 0 bases from V and 8 bases from J, with 10 bases between. Per germline, CDR1 LNHNV and CDR2 YYDKDF (reference sequence). The CDR3 is 13 amino acids. CDR3 residues: CATSRDLQWGYTF. The CDR3 nucleotides are TGTGCCACCAGCAGAGATCTGCAGTGGGGCTACACCTTC.

This chain joins TRBV9 and TRBJ2-2; 9 bases match TRBD2. This CDR3 region has 18 residues. CDR1 is SGDLS, CDR2 YYNGEE, per germline. Trimming removed 0 bases from V and 6 bases from J; junction bases left unmatched: 12. As DNA, the CDR3 is TGTGCCAGCAGCGTAGGGAAAGGGGTAGCGGGAGCATCCGGGGAGCTGTTTTTT. Protein: CASSVGKGVAGASGELFF. The complete variable domain, with remaining parts taken from reference TRBV9 and TRBJ2-2, reads DSGVTQTPKHLITATGQRVTLRCSPRSGDLSVYWYQQSLDQGLQFLIQYYNGEERAKGNILERFSAQQFPDLHSELNLSSLELGDSALYFCASSVGKGVAGASGELFFGEGSRLTVL.

The chain links TRBV7-9 to TRBJ2-1, with 9 positions matching TRBD2. Germline CDR1 and CDR2: SEHNR and FQNEAQ (reference sequence). This CDR3 comprises 17 residues. V was pared by 6 bases and J by 3 bases, with 12 bases of the junction left unmatched. The CDR3 DNA sequence: TGTGCCAGCAGGATGGGGCGGGGGGGCATGATCTACAATGAGCAGTTCTTC. Encoded protein: CASRMGRGGMIYNEQFF. The variable domain in full, completed from reference TRBV7-9 and TRBJ2-1, reads DTGVSQNPRHKITKRGQNVTFRCDPISEHNRLYWYRQTLGQGPEFLTYFQNEAQLEKSRLLSDRFSAERPKGSFSTLEIQRTEQGDSAMYLCASRMGRGGMIYNEQFFGPGTRLTVL.